The 5 T cell receptor beta chains below were found in one sample sequenced in a study of blood T cells in healthy people across ages. PCR was performed a second time for about 7 to 12 cycles using a sample-barcoded 5' primer and a J-beta primer mix. TCRdb processed the 5' RACE reads anew with MiXCR; each CDR3 protein has one entry. Of 700,000 to 950,000 distinct CDR3 sequences listed, roughly 64% are singletons. Input material: blood. The origin of the receptors is a man aged 25-45 years in good health.

The V and J genes are TRBV20-1 and TRBJ1-5; D is possibly TRBD1 (5 bases). V gave up 1 base and J gave up 0 bases, with 16 bases separating them. CDR3 length: 17 amino acids. Per the germline V gene, CDR1 is DFQATT and CDR2 is SNEGSKA (reference sequence). The CDR3 bases are TGCAGTGCTAGAGCCGTCGCGGGGGTTTATAGCAATCAGCCCCAGCATTTT. This gives the protein CSARAVAGVYSNQPQHF.

As regards this clonotype: At one end, the junction sequence differs from germline, possibly due to a read error. This chain connects TRBV4-2 to TRBJ1-5; TRBD1 might be the D (5 bases). CDR3 size: 14 residues. The germline V gene encodes CDR1 LGHNA and CDR2 YNFKEQ. The CDR3: CASSQDDSNQPQRF. The DNA for the CDR3 is TGTGCCAGCAGCCAAGATGACAGCAATCAGCCCCAGCGTTTT.

V and J are TRBV20-1 and TRBJ2-3, with a tentative D call TRBD2 (6 bases). Looked up from germline, CDR1 is DFQATT and CDR2 is SNEGSKA (reference sequence). This CDR3 region has 13 residues. Trimming took off 3 bases at V and 4 bases at J, with 11 bases between the two ends. This chain's CDR3 is CSARGTGSDTQYF. Written as DNA, the CDR3 is TGCAGTGCTAGGGGGACTGGTTCAGATACGCAGTATTTT.

The V gene is TRBV28, the J gene TRBJ2-5, with a weak D call TRBD1 (5 bases). The end of the DNA aligns better with TRBJ2-7, so the J call may be wrong. The V gene's germline CDR1 is MDHEN and CDR2 SYDVKM. This CDR3 contains 16 residues. The chain's CDR3 is CASSPPLQQGTYEQYF. The CDR3 DNA sequence: TGTGCCAGCAGTCCCCCCCTCCAGCAGGGAACCTACGAGCAGTACTTC.

The chain links TRBV20-1 to TRBJ2-1, with a weak D call TRBD2 (5 bases). The CDR3 spans 11 residues. Germline V CDR1 and CDR2: DFQATT, SNEGSKA (reference sequence). DNA of the CDR3: TGCAGGGCAACGGGGTACAATGAGCAGTTCTTC. It yields the protein CRATGYNEQFF.